One and the same sample provided the 30 T cell receptor beta chains below, sequenced in a study of cytomegalovirus exposure and HLA in healthy donors. Measured with immunoSEQ multiplex PCR; TCRdb has only the in-frame clones, and not every one. The table records fewer than 85,000 clones, about 90% of them present only once. Input material: PBMCs. Every receptor here comes from a woman aged 18-29 years in good health and CMV-seropositive.

The rearrangement joins TRBV4-3 to TRBJ1-2; D is uncertain. CDR3 length: 16 amino acids. V was pared by 0 bases and J by 0 bases, with 11 bases between. Germline loops: CDR1 LGHNA, CDR2 YSLEER. The CDR3 protein is CASSQDLGGPNYGYTF. As DNA, the CDR3 is TGCGCCAGCAGCCAAGATTTGGGAGGGCCTAACTATGGCTACACCTTC.

V is TRBV19 and J is TRBJ1-1; no clear D. This CDR3 is built from 13 residues. CDR1 is LNHDA and CDR2 is SQIVND in the germline V gene (reference sequence). The germline V and J ends were trimmed by 3 bases and 1 base, with 6 bases remaining between them. CDR3: CASSIGPNTEAFF. The CDR3 coding sequence is TGTGCCAGTAGTATCGGTCCGAACACTGAAGCTTTCTTT. The full variable domain, completed using reference TRBV19 and TRBJ1-1, is DGGITQSPKYLFRKEGQNVTLSCEQNLNHDAMYWYRQDPGQGLRLIYYSQIVNDFQKGDIAEGYSVSREKKESFPLTVTSAQKNPTAFYLCASSIGPNTEAFFGQGTRLTVV.

This chain connects TRBV2 to TRBJ2-3; the match to TRBD1 covers 8 bases. The CDR3 length is 13 residues. CDR1 SNHLY and CDR2 FYNNEI come from the germline V gene. V lost 6 bases, J lost 2 bases, and 1 base stayed unmatched. DNA for the CDR3: TGTGCCAGCAGGGACAGGGCCACAGATACGCAGTATTTT. Residues: CASRDRATDTQYF.

The V gene is TRBV5-6, the J gene TRBJ2-7; D remains ambiguous. CDR1 SGHDT and CDR2 YYEEEE come from the germline V gene. CDR3 length: 14 amino acids. Trimming pared 1 base from V and 0 bases from J, leaving 8 bases between. The CDR3 DNA reads as TGTGCCAGCAGCTTGATTAGGAGCTCCTACGAGCAGTACTTC. This codes for CASSLIRSSYEQYF.

The genes are TRBV7-9 and TRBJ2-2, with no clear D. Looked up from germline, CDR1 is SEHNR and CDR2 is FQNEAQ (reference sequence). Trimming took 5 bases from V and 3 from J, leaving 4 bases between them. The CDR3 runs to 12 residues. As DNA, the CDR3 is TGTGCCAGCAGCCCATACACCGGGGAGCTGTTTTTT. Its protein is CASSPYTGELFF. The full variable domain, completed using reference TRBV7-9 and TRBJ2-2, is DTGVSQNPRHKITKRGQNVTFRCDPISEHNRLYWYRQTLGQGPEFLTYFQNEAQLEKSRLLSDRFSAERPKGSFSTLEIQRTEQGDSAMYLCASSPYTGELFFGEGSRLTVL.

The chain employs TRBV10-3 and TRBJ2-5; D not certain. V lost 8 bases and J lost 1, with 11 bases in between. Per germline, CDR1 ENHRY and CDR2 SYGVKD. This CDR3 has 13 amino acids. The CDR3 DNA reads as TGTGCCATCTCCGGCGACTCCCAAGAGACCCAGTACTTC. It encodes CAISGDSQETQYF.

Remarks on this clone: Other DNA sequences of this sample code for an identical CDR3. V usage is TRBV19 and J usage is TRBJ1-1; 8 nucleotides line up with TRBD1. The J segment lost 5 bases and the V segment lost 6 bases, leaving 5 bases of the junction unmatched. The CDR3 runs 13 residues. Per germline, CDR1 LNHDA and CDR2 SQIVND (reference sequence). CDR3 protein: CASSRTGRTEAFF. The CDR3 coding sequence is TGTGCCAGTAGCAGGACAGGGAGGACTGAAGCTTTCTTT.

V usage is TRBV7-8 and J usage is TRBJ1-6; the D is unclear. The V gene lost 1 base and the J gene lost 6 bases, with 10 bases spanning the gap. The CDR3 consists of 15 residues. Looked up from germline, CDR1 is SGHVS and CDR2 is FQNEAQ. CDR3 residues: CASSLGPWSNSPLHF. Here the CDR3 DNA reads TGTGCCAGCAGCTTAGGTCCTTGGAGTAATTCACCCCTCCACTTT.

The CDR3 sequence: CASSIRTGYGYTF. The CDR3 DNA follows: TGTGCCAGCAGTATAAGGACAGGGTATGGCTACACCTTC. J is TRBJ1-2 and V is TRBV27; 8 positions match TRBD1. The J segment lost 5 bases and the V segment lost 5 bases, leaving 4 bases of the junction unmatched. Per the germline V gene, CDR1 is MNHEY and CDR2 is SMNVEV (reference sequence). The CDR3 is made up of 13 amino acids.

This clone was found a few times. The gene calls are TRBV27 and TRBJ2-7; TRBD1 might be the D (6 bases). Germline V lookup: CDR1 MNHEY, CDR2 SMNVEV (reference sequence). CDR3 length: 13 amino acids. The V end was cut by 3 bases, the J end by 5 bases, with 11 bases between. The CDR3: CASSFTGTNEQYF. The CDR3, as DNA: TGTGCCAGCAGTTTCACCGGGACAAACGAGCAGTACTTC.

This clone was seen once. This sequence joins TRBV9 and TRBJ1-1; 9 nucleotides agree with TRBD1. The CDR3 loop spans 19 amino acids. CDR1 is SGDLS and CDR2 is YYNGEE in the germline V gene. V trimming: 3 bases; J trimming: 1 base; junction bases outside the gene matches: 16. In DNA form, the CDR3 reads TGTGCCAGCAGCGGGATAGGGGACAGGGCCGAGGGGTGGAACACTGAAGCTTTCTTT. Residues: CASSGIGDRAEGWNTEAFF.

This chain links TRBV30 with TRBJ2-7, with D unresolved. Trimming shortened V by 3 bases and J by 6 bases, and 15 bases separated the two germline ends. The CDR3 is made up of 13 amino acids. The germline gives CDR1 GTSNPN, CDR2 SVGIG (reference sequence). As DNA, the CDR3 is TGTGCCTGGAGCCTGCCTCCAACTTCCGAGCAGTACTTC. It specifies CAWSLPPTSEQYF.

This sequence joins TRBV30 and TRBJ2-7; 10 nucleotides match TRBD1. The germline V gene encodes CDR1 GTSNPN and CDR2 SVGIG (reference sequence). J lost 1 base, V lost 4 bases, and 7 bases had no gene match. The CDR3 extends over 15 amino acids. The CDR3 sequence: CAWTLGTGVSYEQYF. CDR3 bases: TGTGCCTGGACTCTGGGGACAGGGGTGTCCTACGAGCAGTACTTC.

J is TRBJ2-7 and V is TRBV27; TRBD1 aligns across 7 bases. CDR3 length: 14 residues. The V gene's germline CDR1 is MNHEY and CDR2 SMNVEV (reference sequence). V gave up 6 bases and J gave up 3 bases; unmatched junction bases: 8. CDR3 in DNA: TGTGCCAGCAGCCCGGCGACAGGGATCTACGAGCAGTACTTC. It specifies CASSPATGIYEQYF.

The chain couples TRBV9 to TRBJ2-5; the match to TRBD2 covers 7 bases. The CDR3 covers 15 residues. The V and J ends lost 0 bases and 1 base, in that order; junction bases with no gene match: 3. Germline V gives CDR1 SGDLS, CDR2 YYNGEE. The CDR3 nucleotides read TGTGCCAGCAGCGTAGAGGGGACTACCCAAGAGACCCAGTACTTC. Translated, it gives CASSVEGTTQETQYF. Complete variable domain (other parts from reference TRBV9 and TRBJ2-5): DSGVTQTPKHLITATGQRVTLRCSPRSGDLSVYWYQQSLDQGLQFLIQYYNGEERAKGNILERFSAQQFPDLHSELNLSSLELGDSALYFCASSVEGTTQETQYFGPGTRLLVL.

This chain connects TRBV5-1 to TRBJ1-4; D is unresolved. Germline CDR1 and CDR2: SGHRS and YFSETQ. There are 14 residues in the CDR3. Trimming took off 2 bases at V and 3 bases at J, with 8 bases between the two ends. The CDR3 region has the DNA TGCGCCAGCAGCTTTGATAGTCCTAATGAAAAACTGTTTTTT. It specifies CASSFDSPNEKLFF.

This chain links TRBV7-6 with TRBJ2-7; 11 bases map to TRBD1. Germline trimming cut 5 bases from V and 1 base from J; bases unmatched to any gene: 13. CDR3 length: 18 amino acids. Germline V gives CDR1 SGHVS, CDR2 FNYEAQ. CDR3 in DNA: TGTGCCAGCAGCCCCCCGGACAGGGGGCTGACTTCTTCCTACGAGCAGTACTTC. Translation gives CASSPPDRGLTSSYEQYF.

The V and J genes are TRBV4-2 and TRBJ1-1; D possibly corresponds to TRBD1 (6 bases). CDR3 length: 13 amino acids. V shed 5 bases and J shed 7 bases, with 14 bases lying between them. CDR1 is LGHNA, CDR2 YNFKEQ, per germline. CDR3 protein: CASSNAGQIEAFF. CDR3 coding DNA: TGTGCCAGCAGCAACGCCGGACAGATTGAAGCTTTCTTT.

This chain links TRBV6-1 with TRBJ2-1, with TRBD1 identical over 9 bases. Germline trimming cut 6 bases from V and 0 bases from J; bases unmatched to any gene: 3. Germline values: CDR1 MNHNS, CDR2 SASEGT. This CDR3 spans 15 amino acids. CDR3 protein: CASRMGQGSYNEQFF. DNA for the CDR3: TGTGCCAGCAGGATGGGACAGGGCTCCTACAATGAGCAGTTCTTC.

This chain uses TRBV6-1 with TRBJ2-5, with TRBD2 as a possible D gene (6 bases). The CDR3 loop spans 14 amino acids. Trimming stripped 7 bases from V and 5 bases from J, with 17 bases between. Germline CDR1 and CDR2: MNHNS and SASEGT. In DNA form, the CDR3 reads TGTGCCAGCATGGAGGGACGGGGTTGGGAGACCCAGTACTTC. Translated: CASMEGRGWETQYF.

This chain uses TRBV10-3 with TRBJ2-7; 9 bases align to TRBD1. Looked up from germline, CDR1 is ENHRY and CDR2 is SYGVKD. The ends lost 3 bases at V and 3 bases at J; junction bases unmatched: 6. This CDR3 region has 15 residues. CDR3: CAISDDRGAIYEQYF. Written as DNA, the CDR3 is TGTGCCATCAGTGATGACAGGGGGGCAATCTACGAGCAGTACTTC.

The chain uses TRBV25-1 and TRBJ2-7; the match to TRBD1 covers 9 bases. The length of the CDR3 is 15 residues. Looked up from germline, CDR1 is MGHDK and CDR2 is SYGVNS. J was trimmed by 5 bases and V by 2 bases; bases with no gene match: 7. Here the CDR3 reads CASSERIQGANEQYF. CDR3 DNA sequence: TGTGCCAGCAGTGAACGAATACAGGGGGCCAACGAGCAGTACTTC.

The sample holds a few counts of this clone. The gene calls are TRBV12-2 and TRBJ2-2; no check of the table's D call, TRBD2, against the DNA was made. TRBV12-2 is a pseudogene. CDR3 size: 16 residues. The CDR3 region is CASRQGTSGGAGELFF. The DNA for the CDR3 is TGTGCAAGTCGCCAAGGGACTAGCGGGGGGGCCGGGGAGCTGTTTTTT.

V usage is TRBV5-5 and J usage is TRBJ1-1, with 12 bases matching TRBD1. The V segment lost 4 bases and the J segment 1 base; nucleotides outside the gene matches: 5. The CDR3 is made up of 16 amino acids. The germline gives CDR1 SGHKS, CDR2 YYEKEE (reference sequence). The CDR3, as DNA: TGTGCCAGCAGCCGGGGGACAGGGGGCGGGAACACTGAAGCTTTCTTT. Its protein is CASSRGTGGGNTEAFF.

This clone was observed once. J is TRBJ1-1 and V is TRBV27, with 7 positions matching TRBD1. Germline V lookup: CDR1 MNHEY, CDR2 SMNVEV (reference sequence). V was clipped by 1 base and J by 1 base; unmatched bases: 3. The CDR3 has 15 amino acids. The CDR3 sequence: CASSLYTGANTEAFF. DNA of the CDR3: TGTGCCAGCAGTTTATACACAGGGGCGAACACTGAAGCTTTCTTT.

V gene TRBV7-6 combines with J gene TRBJ1-5; D is ambiguous. V lost 1 base to trimming and J lost 7 bases, with 8 bases between them. Germline values: CDR1 SGHVS, CDR2 FNYEAQ. CDR3 size: 13 residues. The CDR3 reads CASSLDQIQPQHF. The CDR3 DNA sequence: TGTGCCAGCAGCTTAGATCAAATCCAGCCCCAGCATTTT.

This chain connects TRBV4-1 to TRBJ2-1; unclear D gene. Between the trimmed V and J ends, which lost 1 base and 15 bases, there was a span of 19 bases. The CDR3 extends over 14 amino acids. The V gene's germline CDR1 is MGHRA and CDR2 YSYEKL. CDR3 loop: CASSQVEGTTYRFF. The CDR3 coding sequence is TGCGCCAGCAGCCAAGTTGAAGGAACAACCTACAGGTTCTTC.

The rearrangement uses TRBV7-2 and TRBJ2-7; 9 nucleotides agree with TRBD1. With V trimmed by 1 base and J by 2 bases, 3 bases remained unmatched. The CDR3 has 15 residues. Looked up from germline, CDR1 is SGHTA and CDR2 is FQGNSA. CDR3 protein: CASSLGDRETYEQYF. CDR3 in DNA: TGTGCCAGCAGCTTAGGGGACAGGGAGACCTACGAGCAGTACTTC.

This chain joins TRBV19 and TRBJ2-1, with TRBD2 identical over 7 bases. V lost 6 bases, J lost 1 base, and 6 bases stayed unmatched. CDR3 length: 15 residues. Looked up from germline, CDR1 is LNHDA and CDR2 is SQIVND (reference sequence). The CDR3, as DNA: TGTGCCAGTAGCCTCGGACTAGAATCCTACAATGAGCAGTTCTTC. Translating it yields CASSLGLESYNEQFF.

The chain has TRBV27 and TRBJ2-6, with D tentatively TRBD1 (6 bases). The CDR3 has 15 residues. CDR1 is MNHEY, CDR2 SMNVEV, per germline (reference sequence). Trimming cost V 9 bases and J 3 bases, with 15 bases left between them. In DNA, the CDR3 is TGTGCCAGTGGCGTCACAGGGTTTGGGGCCAACGTCCTGACTTTC. Its translation is CASGVTGFGANVLTF.